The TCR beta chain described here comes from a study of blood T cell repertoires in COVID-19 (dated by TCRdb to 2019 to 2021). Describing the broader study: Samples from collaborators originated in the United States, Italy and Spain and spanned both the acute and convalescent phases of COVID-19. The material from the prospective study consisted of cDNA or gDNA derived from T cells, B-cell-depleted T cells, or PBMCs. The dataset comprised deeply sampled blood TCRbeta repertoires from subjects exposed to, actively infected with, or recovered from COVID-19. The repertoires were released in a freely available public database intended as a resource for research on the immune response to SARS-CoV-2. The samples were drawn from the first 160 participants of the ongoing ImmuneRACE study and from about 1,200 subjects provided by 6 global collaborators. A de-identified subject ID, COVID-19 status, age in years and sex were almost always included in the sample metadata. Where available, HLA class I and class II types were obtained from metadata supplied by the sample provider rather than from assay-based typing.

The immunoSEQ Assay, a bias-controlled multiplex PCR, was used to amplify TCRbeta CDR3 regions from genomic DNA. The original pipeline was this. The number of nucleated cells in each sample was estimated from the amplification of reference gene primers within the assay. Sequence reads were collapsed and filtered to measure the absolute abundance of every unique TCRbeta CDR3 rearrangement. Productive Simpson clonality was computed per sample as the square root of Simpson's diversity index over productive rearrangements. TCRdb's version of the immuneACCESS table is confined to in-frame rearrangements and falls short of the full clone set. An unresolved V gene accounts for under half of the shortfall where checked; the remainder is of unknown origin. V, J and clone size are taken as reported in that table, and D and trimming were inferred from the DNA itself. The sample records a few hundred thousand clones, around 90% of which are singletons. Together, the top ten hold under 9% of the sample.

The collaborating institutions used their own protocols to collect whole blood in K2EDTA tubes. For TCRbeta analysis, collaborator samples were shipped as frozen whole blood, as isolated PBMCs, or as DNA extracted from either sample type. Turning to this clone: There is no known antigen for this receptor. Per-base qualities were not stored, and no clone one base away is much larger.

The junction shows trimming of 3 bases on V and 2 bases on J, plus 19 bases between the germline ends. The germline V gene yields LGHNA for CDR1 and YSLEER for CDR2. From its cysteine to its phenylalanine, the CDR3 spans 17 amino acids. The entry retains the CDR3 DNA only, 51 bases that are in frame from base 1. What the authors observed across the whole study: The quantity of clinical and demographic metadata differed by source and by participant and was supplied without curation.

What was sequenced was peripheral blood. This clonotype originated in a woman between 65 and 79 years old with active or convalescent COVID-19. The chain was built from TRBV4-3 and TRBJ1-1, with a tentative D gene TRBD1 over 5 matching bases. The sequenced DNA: TGCGCCAGCAGCCAGGGCATCTCATGGGGCGATAACACTGAAGCTTTCTTT. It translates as CASSQGISWGDNTEAFF.